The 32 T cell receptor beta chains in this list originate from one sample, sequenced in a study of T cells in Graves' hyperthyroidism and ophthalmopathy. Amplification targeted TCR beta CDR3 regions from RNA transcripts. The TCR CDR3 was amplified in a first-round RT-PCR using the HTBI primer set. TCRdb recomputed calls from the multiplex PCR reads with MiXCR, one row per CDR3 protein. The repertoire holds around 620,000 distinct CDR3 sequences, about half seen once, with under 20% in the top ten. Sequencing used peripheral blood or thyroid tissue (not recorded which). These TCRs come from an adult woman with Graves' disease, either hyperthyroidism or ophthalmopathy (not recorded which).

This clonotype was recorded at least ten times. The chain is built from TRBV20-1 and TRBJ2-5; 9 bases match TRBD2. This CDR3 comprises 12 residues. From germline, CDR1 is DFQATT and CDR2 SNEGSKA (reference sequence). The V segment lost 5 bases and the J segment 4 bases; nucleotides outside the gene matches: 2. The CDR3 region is CSAQAGGETQYF. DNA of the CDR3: TGCAGTGCTCAAGCGGGAGGAGAGACCCAGTACTTC.

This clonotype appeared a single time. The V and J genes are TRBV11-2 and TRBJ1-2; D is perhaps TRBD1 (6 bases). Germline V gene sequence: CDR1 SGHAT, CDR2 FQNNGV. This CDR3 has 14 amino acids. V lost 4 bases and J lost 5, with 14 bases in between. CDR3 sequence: CASSSLDSAYGYTF. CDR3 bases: TGTGCCAGCAGCTCGTTGGACAGTGCGTATGGCTACACCTTC.

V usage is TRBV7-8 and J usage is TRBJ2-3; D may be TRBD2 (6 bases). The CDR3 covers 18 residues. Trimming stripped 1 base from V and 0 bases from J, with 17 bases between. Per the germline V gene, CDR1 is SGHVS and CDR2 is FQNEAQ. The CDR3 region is CASSLVLTSRLSTDTQYF. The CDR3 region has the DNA TGTGCCAGCAGCTTAGTGCTTACTAGCAGACTTAGCACAGATACGCAGTATTTT.

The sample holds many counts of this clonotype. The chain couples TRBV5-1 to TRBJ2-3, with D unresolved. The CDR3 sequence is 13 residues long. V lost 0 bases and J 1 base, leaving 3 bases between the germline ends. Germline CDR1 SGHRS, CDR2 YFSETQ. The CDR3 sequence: CASSLEGTDTQYF. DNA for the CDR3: TGCGCCAGCAGCTTGGAGGGCACAGATACGCAGTATTTT. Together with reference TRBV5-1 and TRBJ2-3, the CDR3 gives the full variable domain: KAGVTQTPRYLIKTRGQQVTLSCSPISGHRSVSWYQQTPGQGLQFLFEYFSETQRNKGNFPGRFSGRQFSNSRSEMNVSTLELGDSALYLCASSLEGTDTQYFGPGTRLTVL.

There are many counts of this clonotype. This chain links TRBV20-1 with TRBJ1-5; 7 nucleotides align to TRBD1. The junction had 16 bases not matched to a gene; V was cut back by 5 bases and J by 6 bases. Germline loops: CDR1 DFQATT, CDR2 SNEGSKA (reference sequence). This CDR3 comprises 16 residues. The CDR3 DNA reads TGCAGTGCTCCTCTTGTGGGGCGACAGGGTGGTCAGCCCCAGCATTTT. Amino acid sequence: CSAPLVGRQGGQPQHF.

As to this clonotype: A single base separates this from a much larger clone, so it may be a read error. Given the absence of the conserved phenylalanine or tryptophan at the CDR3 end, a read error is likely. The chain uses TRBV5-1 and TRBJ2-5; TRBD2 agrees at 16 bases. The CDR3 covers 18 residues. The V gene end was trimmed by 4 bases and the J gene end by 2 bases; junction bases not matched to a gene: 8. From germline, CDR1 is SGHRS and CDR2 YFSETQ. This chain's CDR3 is CASSAGLAGGPGQETQYI. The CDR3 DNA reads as TGCGCCAGCAGCGCGGGACTAGCGGGAGGGCCGGGACAAGAGACCCAGTACATC.

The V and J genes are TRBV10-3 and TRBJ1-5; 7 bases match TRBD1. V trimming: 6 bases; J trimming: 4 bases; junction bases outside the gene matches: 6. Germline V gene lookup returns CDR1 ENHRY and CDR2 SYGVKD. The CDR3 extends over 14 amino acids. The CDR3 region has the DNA TGTGCCATCAGCCAACAGGGGTTTAATCAGCCCCAGCATTTT. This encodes CAISQQGFNQPQHF.

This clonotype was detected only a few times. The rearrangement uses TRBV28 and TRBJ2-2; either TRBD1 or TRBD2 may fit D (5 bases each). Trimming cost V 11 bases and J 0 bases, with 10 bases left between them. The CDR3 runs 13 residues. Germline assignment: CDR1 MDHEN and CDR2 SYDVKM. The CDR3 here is CAGTDTNTGELFF. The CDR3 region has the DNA TGTGCCGGGACGGACACGAACACCGGGGAGCTGTTTTTT.

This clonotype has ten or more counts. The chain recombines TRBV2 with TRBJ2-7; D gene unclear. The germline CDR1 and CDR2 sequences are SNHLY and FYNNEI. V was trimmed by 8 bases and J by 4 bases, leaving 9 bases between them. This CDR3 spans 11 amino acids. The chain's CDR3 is CASSKGYEQYF. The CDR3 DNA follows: TGTGCCAGCTCTAAAGGGTACGAGCAGTACTTC.

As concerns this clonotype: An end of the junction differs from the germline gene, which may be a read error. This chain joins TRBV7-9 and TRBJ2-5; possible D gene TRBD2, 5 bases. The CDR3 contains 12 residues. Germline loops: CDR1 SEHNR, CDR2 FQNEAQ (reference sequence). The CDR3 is CASSFPGGWAFF. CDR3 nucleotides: TGTGCCAGCAGCTTCCCAGGAGGTTGGGCGTTCTTC.

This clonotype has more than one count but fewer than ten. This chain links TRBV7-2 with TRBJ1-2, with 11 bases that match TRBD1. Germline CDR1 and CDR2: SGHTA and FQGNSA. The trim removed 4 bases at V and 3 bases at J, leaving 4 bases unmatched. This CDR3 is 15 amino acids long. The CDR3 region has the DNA TGTGCCAGCAGCTCGGGACAGGGGGGCGACTATGGCTACACCTTC. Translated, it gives CASSSGQGGDYGYTF.

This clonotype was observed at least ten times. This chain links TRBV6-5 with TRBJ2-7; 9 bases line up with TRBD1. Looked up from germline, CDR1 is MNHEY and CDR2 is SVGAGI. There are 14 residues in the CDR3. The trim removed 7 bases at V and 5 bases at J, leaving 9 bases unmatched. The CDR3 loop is CASTQTGGIHEQYF. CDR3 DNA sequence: TGTGCCAGCACCCAGACAGGGGGAATCCACGAGCAGTACTTC.

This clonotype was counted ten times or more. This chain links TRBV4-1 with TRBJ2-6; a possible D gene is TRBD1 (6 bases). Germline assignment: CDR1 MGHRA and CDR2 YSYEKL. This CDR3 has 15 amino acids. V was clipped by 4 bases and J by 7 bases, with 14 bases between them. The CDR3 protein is CASSRTGSGANVLTF. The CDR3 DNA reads TGCGCCAGCAGCCGAACAGGGTCCGGCGCCAACGTCCTGACTTTC.

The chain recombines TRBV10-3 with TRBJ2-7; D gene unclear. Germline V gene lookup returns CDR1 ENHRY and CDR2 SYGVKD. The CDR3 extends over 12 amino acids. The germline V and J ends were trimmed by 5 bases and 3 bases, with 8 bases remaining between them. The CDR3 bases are TGTGCCATCAGTACACTAAGCTACGAGCAGTACTTC. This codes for CAISTLSYEQYF.

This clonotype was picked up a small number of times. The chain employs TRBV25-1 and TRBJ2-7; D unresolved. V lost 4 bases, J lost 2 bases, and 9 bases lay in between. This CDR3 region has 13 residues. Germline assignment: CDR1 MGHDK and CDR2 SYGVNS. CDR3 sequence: CASSVVGAYEQYF. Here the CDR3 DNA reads TGTGCCAGCAGTGTTGTCGGAGCCTACGAGCAGTACTTC.

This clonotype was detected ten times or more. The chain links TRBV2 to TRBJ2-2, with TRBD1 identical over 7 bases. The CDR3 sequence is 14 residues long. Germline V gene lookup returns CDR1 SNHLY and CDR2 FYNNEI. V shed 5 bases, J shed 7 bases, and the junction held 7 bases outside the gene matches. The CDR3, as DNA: TGTGCCAGCAGTATCGACAGGGAAGGCGGGGAGCTGTTTTTT. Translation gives CASSIDREGGELFF.

CDR3 bases: TGCAGCTTGGGAGCGGGGAGCGACGAGCAGTACTTC. Amino acids: CSLGAGSDEQYF. V is TRBV20-1 and J is TRBJ2-7; 7 nucleotides align to TRBD2. The CDR3 runs 12 residues. Germline V CDR1 and CDR2: DFQATT, SNEGSKA (reference sequence).

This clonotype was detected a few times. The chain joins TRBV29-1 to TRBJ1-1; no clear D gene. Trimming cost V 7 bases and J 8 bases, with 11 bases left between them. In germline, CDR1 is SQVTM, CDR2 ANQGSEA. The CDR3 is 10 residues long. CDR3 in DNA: TGCAGCGCGGACGGTCGGGAAGCTTTCTTT. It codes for CSADGREAFF.

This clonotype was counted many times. In DNA, the CDR3 is TGTGCCAGTAGTACCCGGGGGGACAGGGCCTACGAGCAGTACTTC. Protein sequence: CASSTRGDRAYEQYF. The rearrangement joins TRBV19 to TRBJ2-7; 9 bases match TRBD1. Germline lookup yields CDR1 LNHDA and CDR2 SQIVND (reference sequence). The CDR3 is 15 amino acids. Trimming removed 4 bases from V and 2 bases from J; junction bases left unmatched: 6.

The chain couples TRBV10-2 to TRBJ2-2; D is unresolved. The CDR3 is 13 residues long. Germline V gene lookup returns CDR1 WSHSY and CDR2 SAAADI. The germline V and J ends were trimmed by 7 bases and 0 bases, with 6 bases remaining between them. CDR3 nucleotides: TGCGCCAGCACAGAAGCGAACACCGGGGAGCTGTTTTTT. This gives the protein CASTEANTGELFF.

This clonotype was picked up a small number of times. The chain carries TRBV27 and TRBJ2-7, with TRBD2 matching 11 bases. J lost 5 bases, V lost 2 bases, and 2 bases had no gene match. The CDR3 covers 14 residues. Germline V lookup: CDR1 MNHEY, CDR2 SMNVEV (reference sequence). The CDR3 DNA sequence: TGTGCCAGCAGTTTAACTAGCGGGAGCAACGAGCAGTACTTC. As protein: CASSLTSGSNEQYF.

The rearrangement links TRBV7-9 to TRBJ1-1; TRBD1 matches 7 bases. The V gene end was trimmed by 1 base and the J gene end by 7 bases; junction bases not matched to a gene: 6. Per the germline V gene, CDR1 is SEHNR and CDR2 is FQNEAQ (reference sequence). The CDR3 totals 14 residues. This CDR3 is CASSLGPGQSEAFF. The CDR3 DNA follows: TGTGCCAGCAGCTTAGGGCCGGGACAGAGTGAAGCTTTCTTT. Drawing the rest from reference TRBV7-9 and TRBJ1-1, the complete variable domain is DTGVSQNPRHKITKRGQNVTFRCDPISEHNRLYWYRQTLGQGPEFLTYFQNEAQLEKSRLLSDRFSAERPKGSFSTLEIQRTEQGDSAMYLCASSLGPGQSEAFFGQGTRLTVV.

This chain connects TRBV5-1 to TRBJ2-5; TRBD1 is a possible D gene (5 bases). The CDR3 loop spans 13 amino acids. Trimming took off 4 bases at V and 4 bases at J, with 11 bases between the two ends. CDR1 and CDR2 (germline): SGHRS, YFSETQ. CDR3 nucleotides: TGCGCCAGCAGCATACAGGTTGGAGAGACCCAGTACTTC. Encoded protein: CASSIQVGETQYF.

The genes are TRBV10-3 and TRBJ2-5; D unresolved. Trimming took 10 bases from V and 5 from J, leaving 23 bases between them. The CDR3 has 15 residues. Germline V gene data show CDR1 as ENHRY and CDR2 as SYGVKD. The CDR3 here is CATGSAGANLETQYF. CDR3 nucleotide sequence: TGTGCCACTGGTTCCGCTGGAGCTAATTTGGAGACCCAGTACTTC.

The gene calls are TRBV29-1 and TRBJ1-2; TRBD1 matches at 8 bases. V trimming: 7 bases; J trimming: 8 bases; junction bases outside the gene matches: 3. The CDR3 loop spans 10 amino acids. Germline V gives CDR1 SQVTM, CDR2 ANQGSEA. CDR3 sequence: CSADRDGYTF. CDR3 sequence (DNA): TGCAGCGCGGACAGGGACGGCTACACCTTC.

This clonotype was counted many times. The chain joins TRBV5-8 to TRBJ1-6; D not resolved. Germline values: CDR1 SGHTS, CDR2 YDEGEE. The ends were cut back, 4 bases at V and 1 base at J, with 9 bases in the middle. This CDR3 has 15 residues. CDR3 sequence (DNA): TGTGCCAGCAGCCCGGCGGGATCCTATAATTCACCCCTCCACTTT. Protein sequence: CASSPAGSYNSPLHF.

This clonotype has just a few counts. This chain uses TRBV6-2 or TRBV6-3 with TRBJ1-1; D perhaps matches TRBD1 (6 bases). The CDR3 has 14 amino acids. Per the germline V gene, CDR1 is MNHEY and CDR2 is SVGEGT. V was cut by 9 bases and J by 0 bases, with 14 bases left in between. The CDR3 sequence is CASNLRGLNTEAFF. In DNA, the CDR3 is TGTGCCAGTAACCTCCGGGGGCTGAACACTGAAGCTTTCTTT.

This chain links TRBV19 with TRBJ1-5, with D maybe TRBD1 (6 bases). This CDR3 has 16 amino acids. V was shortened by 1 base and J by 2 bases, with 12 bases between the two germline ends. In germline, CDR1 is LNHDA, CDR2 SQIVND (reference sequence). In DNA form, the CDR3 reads TGTGCCAGTAGTATAGTGGGGGCGCAGGGCAATCAGCCCCAGCATTTT. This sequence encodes CASSIVGAQGNQPQHF.

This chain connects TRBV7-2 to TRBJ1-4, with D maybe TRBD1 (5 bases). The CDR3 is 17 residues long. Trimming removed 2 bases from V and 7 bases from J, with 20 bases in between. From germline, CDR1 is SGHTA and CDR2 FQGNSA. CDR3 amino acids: CASSLKSGGRHLEKLFF. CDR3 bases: TGTGCCAGCAGCTTAAAGTCCGGGGGACGGCACCTTGAAAAACTGTTTTTT.

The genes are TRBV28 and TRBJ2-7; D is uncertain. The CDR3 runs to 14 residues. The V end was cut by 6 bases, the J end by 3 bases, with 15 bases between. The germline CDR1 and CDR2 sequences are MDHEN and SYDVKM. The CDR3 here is CASSSFGPIYEQYF. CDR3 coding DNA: TGTGCCAGCAGCTCCTTCGGACCGATCTACGAGCAGTACTTC.

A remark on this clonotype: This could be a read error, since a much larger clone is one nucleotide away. CDR3 in DNA: TGTGCCAGCAGCTGGGCAGGGAGCACTGAAGCTTTCTTT. Protein product: CASSWAGSTEAFF. This chain connects TRBV5-5 to TRBJ1-1, with TRBD1 as a possible D gene (5 bases). Germline CDR1 reads SGHKS; CDR2 reads YYEKEE (reference sequence). V dropped 3 bases and J dropped 4 bases, with 10 bases sitting between them. The CDR3 sequence is 13 residues long.

CDR3 sequence: CATSDLRAFNEQYF. The CDR3 nucleotides are TGTGCCACCAGTGATTTGCGGGCCTTCAATGAGCAGTACTTC. The chain combines TRBV24-1 with TRBJ2-7; D remains ambiguous. The germline V gene encodes CDR1 KGHDR and CDR2 SFDVKD. The CDR3 loop spans 14 amino acids. The germline V and J ends were trimmed by 0 bases and 7 bases, with 12 bases remaining between them.